This TCR beta chain was documented in a study of circulating CD8 cells and anti-PD-1 response in melanoma. Study-level information: Of 13 patients, seven got anti-PD-1 first and six had prior therapy.

A remark on this clonotype: A much larger clone differs by one base, so this may be a read error.

The CDR3 has 14 amino acids. Live CD3+CD8+TCRalphabeta+ cells were sorted into four subsets by PD-1 and/or TIGIT. Each library started from 15 ng of total RNA using the QIAseq Immune Repertoire TCR panel. TCRdb reprocessed the reads via MiXCR and lists one record per CDR3 protein. Of approximately 720 distinct CDR3 sequences in the sample, about 8% were seen once. V usage is TRBV23-1 and J usage is TRBJ2-7; D is perhaps TRBD2 (5 bases). TRBV23-1 is an open reading frame whose function is uncertain. The material was CD8+ T cells from PBMCs, obtained at baseline or after one month of anti-PD-1 therapy (not recorded which). The TCR was taken from a human donor with melanoma. The CDR3 loop reads CASSPQREDYGQYF. Written as DNA, the CDR3 is TGCGCCAGCAGTCCTCAACGGGAAGACTACGGGCAGTACTTC.